This T cell receptor (beta chain) stems from a study of T cell repertoires in aging, cancer and after chemotherapy. The template was genomic DNA from peripheral blood, not RNA. A mixed TRB-A/B primer pool amplified rearranged TRB by multiplex touch-down PCR. TCRdb processed the multiplex PCR reads anew with MiXCR; each CDR3 protein has one entry. The table lists under 1,500 distinct CDR3 sequences, about 25% of them singletons. The sequenced sample consisted of blood. Receptors were obtained from a human donor with a solid tumor.

Within the sample, this clonotype is large. The DNA of the CDR3 is TGTGCCAGCAGTTCGGGACAGGGGGCGACCTATGGCTACACCTTC. Its translation is CASSSGQGATYGYTF. The rearrangement uses TRBV6-5 and TRBJ1-2; 12 bases match TRBD1. CDR3 length: 15 amino acids. Germline lookup yields CDR1 MNHEY and CDR2 SVGAGI. V trimming: 4 bases; J trimming: 4 bases; junction bases outside the gene matches: 4.